This T cell receptor beta chain appears in the sequencing data of a study of T cells after yellow fever vaccination (dated by TCRdb to the late 2010s). In the study overall: The SMART-Seq v4 Ultra Low Input RNA kit was used to prepare libraries from fractions with low cell numbers. To follow T-cell clones before and after both primary and booster YFV17D yellow fever vaccination, bulk TCR alpha and beta repertoires underwent longitudinal sequencing. The cohort comprised two healthy male donors, one aged 18 to 30 and one aged 30 to 40 years. Blood was collected at multiple timepoints before and after primary and secondary immunization, and bulk PBMC replicates and cell subsets were isolated.

The CDR3 numbers 17 residues from cysteine through phenylalanine. Kept here is only the CDR3 DNA, which spans 51 bases and is read in frame from base 1. Explained via the paper, the treatment or condition label denotes: live attenuated yellow fever vaccine strain. PBMCs were isolated from peripheral blood using a standard Ficoll-Paque protocol. CD4 and CD8 T-cell fractions were isolated with Dynabeads CD4 and CD8 positive selection kits. TriZol was used to extract RNA from bulk PBMCs, CD4 and CD8 fractions, and dextramer-positive and dextramer-negative fractions. With regard to this clonotype: Its antigen is currently not known. Base qualities are missing; no much larger clone stands one base away.

Findings and caveats that apply to the study as a whole: Compared with the primary T-cell response, the secondary T-cell response was weaker but faster, peaking on day 5 rather than day 15. Only a couple of donors were included in the study, so the extent to which the findings can be generalized is limited. After the booster, most clones that had expanded after primary vaccination were detected again (almost 97% of CD4 and 88% of CD8), suggesting broad maintenance of memory. Computational filtering was required because FACS-sorted repertoires could contain abundant contaminating clonotypes from the bulk population. A small fraction of clonotypes showed up in both the CD4 and CD8 compartments, probably as a result of convergent recombination.

The instrument was an Illumina NovaSeq 6000. TCR cDNA was made using 5'RACE template switching, a step that added a universal primer site and unique molecular identifiers. Priming for cDNA synthesis came from both the TCR alpha and TCR beta constant segments. Library amplification involved two PCR steps, and the second step added sample barcodes and sequencing adapters. Sequencing of the libraries was done on either Illumina HiSeq 2500 (2x100 bp) or NovaSeq (2x150 bp). The original pipeline was this. MIGEC was used to demultiplex reads and collapse the reads into UMI consensus sequences, and MiXCR was used for V(D)J alignment. Vaccine-responding clonotypes were defined with edgeR using replicate PBMC samples, requiring FDR below 0.01 and a log2 fold change above 5 up to day 15. Bulk clonotypes were assigned CD4 or CD8 identity according to which sequenced CD4 or CD8 repertoire held them at higher abundance. TCRdb took the public reads, trimmed them with fastp at Q25, ran MiXCR for clone calling and kept in-frame beta chains. CDR3 protein sequences are deduplicated, and each keeps its most common genes and DNA. Here the V and J calls rest on TCRdb's processing, not on the authors' analysis. Here the sample has about 220,000 distinct CDR3 sequences; 3.2% occur a single time. The ten top clones hold 3.2% of the sample.

The sequencing used CD4+ T cells sorted from PBMCs, collected 10 days after the yellow fever booster vaccination. This TCR was sampled from a man between 18 and 29 years old who received the YFV17D yellow fever vaccine. The receptor chain draws on TRBV21-1 and TRBJ1-5; TRBD1, as called in the table, went unchecked against the DNA. TRBV21-1 is annotated as a pseudogene. At the DNA level, the sequence is TGTGCCAGCAGCAACCACAGGGTCCCGCAAAACAATCAGCCCCAGCATTTT. It translates as CASSNHRVPQNNQPQHF.